These 15 T cell receptor beta chains came from one sample sequenced in a study of blood T cell repertoires in COVID-19. Clones were sequenced by immunoSEQ multiplex PCR, and TCRdb holds only the in-frame ones, with some missing. Counted here are some 350,000 clones, around 87% occurring once; the ten biggest clones make up over 6%. Sequenced sample: peripheral blood. All receptors derive from a woman between 50 and 59 years old with COVID-19, enrolled during active disease.

J is TRBJ1-2 and V is TRBV11-2; 9 nucleotides align to TRBD1. CDR1 is SGHAT, CDR2 FQNNGV, per germline. J gave up 4 bases and V 6 bases, and 12 bases lay outside the gene matches. The CDR3 is 16 amino acids. The CDR3 loop reads CASRVRPGQGVYGYTF. The CDR3 coding sequence is TGTGCCAGCAGGGTCCGACCGGGACAGGGTGTCTATGGCTACACCTTC.

The chain recombines TRBV5-5 with TRBJ1-2; 8 bases match TRBD1. Germline-derived CDR1 and CDR2 are SGHKS and YYEKEE (reference sequence). V trimming: 0 bases; J trimming: 7 bases; junction bases outside the gene matches: 5. This CDR3 is built from 14 residues. In DNA form, the CDR3 reads TGTGCCAGCAGCTTGGGGGGACAGGCATTTGGCTACACCTTC. Its translation: CASSLGGQAFGYTF.

The chain is built from TRBV21-1 and TRBJ1-6; TRBD1, the table's D call, was not compared with the DNA. TRBV21-1 constitutes a pseudogene. The CDR3 is made up of 17 amino acids. The CDR3 nucleotides read TGTGCCAGCAGCACCTCCCACCGGGACACCCGTAATTCACCCCTCCACTTT. Translating gives CASSTSHRDTRNSPLHF.

The chain's CDR3 is CAIRGAVTYNEQFF. In DNA, the CDR3 is TGTGCCATCAGGGGAGCGGTGACCTACAATGAGCAGTTCTTC. The chain joins TRBV10-3 to TRBJ2-1; D may be TRBD2 (5 bases). Trimming left V 6 bases short and J 2 bases short, with 11 bases between. This CDR3 is 14 amino acids long. From germline, CDR1 is ENHRY and CDR2 SYGVKD.

The CDR3: CASSIIGTVQPQHF. The DNA of the CDR3 is TGTGCCAGTAGTATTATCGGGACAGTTCAGCCCCAGCATTTT. The rearrangement joins TRBV19 to TRBJ1-5; 7 bases are a match to TRBD1. The junction had 5 bases not matched to a gene; V was cut back by 3 bases and J by 6 bases. Germline assignment: CDR1 LNHDA and CDR2 SQIVND (reference sequence). The CDR3 extends over 14 amino acids.

The chain recombines TRBV19 with TRBJ1-2; 7 nucleotides match TRBD1. The CDR3 runs to 15 residues. From germline, CDR1 is LNHDA and CDR2 SQIVND (reference sequence). J was trimmed by 4 bases and V by 8 bases; bases with no gene match: 13. The CDR3 nucleotides read TGTGCCAGTCGCTCTGGACAGGCGACTTCCTATGGCTACACCTTC. Its protein is CASRSGQATSYGYTF.

The chain carries TRBV7-3 and TRBJ2-7; the D gene is possibly TRBD2 (6 bases). V was cut by 4 bases and J by 6 bases, with 13 bases left in between. Germline V gene sequence: CDR1 SGHTA, CDR2 FQGTGA. CDR3 size: 13 residues. CDR3 sequence (DNA): TGTGCCAGCAGCTCGGGACTGCAAGGCGAGCAGTACTTC. Its translation is CASSSGLQGEQYF.

The CDR3, as DNA: TGTGCCAGCAGTACCGGGACTAGCGGGACTGAAGATACGCAGTATTTT. This gives the protein CASSTGTSGTEDTQYF. The chain couples TRBV5-4 to TRBJ2-3, with TRBD2 identical over 13 bases. The CDR3 has 16 residues. V shed 5 bases, J shed 5 bases, and the junction held 8 bases outside the gene matches. Germline lookup yields CDR1 SGHNT and CDR2 YYREEE (reference sequence).

This sequence joins TRBV5-6 and TRBJ2-7; 8 nucleotides align to TRBD2. Germline CDR1 SGHDT, CDR2 YYEEEE. J was trimmed by 3 bases and V by 0 bases; bases with no gene match: 11. The CDR3 loop spans 17 amino acids. Here the CDR3 reads CASSLDHTSGWDYEQYF. Written as DNA, the CDR3 is TGTGCCAGCAGCTTGGACCATACTAGCGGATGGGACTACGAGCAGTACTTC.

This chain joins TRBV19 and TRBJ1-5; 8 nucleotides match TRBD1. Per the germline V gene, CDR1 is LNHDA and CDR2 is SQIVND (reference sequence). Unmatched junction bases numbered 7, after V lost 7 bases and J lost 2 bases. This CDR3 is 15 amino acids long. CDR3: CASTLTGDGNQPQHF. CDR3 DNA sequence: TGTGCCAGTACCCTGACAGGGGACGGCAATCAGCCCCAGCATTTT.

The J gene is TRBJ1-1, the V gene TRBV27; D gene ambiguous. Trimming took 3 bases from V and 11 from J, leaving 13 bases between them. Per the germline V gene, CDR1 is MNHEY and CDR2 is SMNVEV (reference sequence). The CDR3 has 12 amino acids. CDR3 protein: CASSFIGERAFF. The CDR3 DNA is TGTGCCAGCAGTTTTATCGGGGAGCGGGCTTTCTTT.

This rearrangement joins TRBV30 to TRBJ1-1; D gene uncertain. The germline V gene has CDR1 GTSNPN and CDR2 SVGIG (reference sequence). This CDR3 contains 11 residues. V was trimmed by 5 bases and J by 7 bases, leaving 11 bases between them. CDR3 in amino acids: CAWAGIREAFF. CDR3 in DNA: TGTGCCTGGGCCGGGATTCGTGAAGCTTTCTTT.

V and J are TRBV2 and TRBJ1-1, with D hard to call. Trimming removed 6 bases at V and 7 bases at J, with 15 bases between. This CDR3 has 13 amino acids. Germline V gene lookup returns CDR1 SNHLY and CDR2 FYNNEI. As DNA, the CDR3 is TGTGCCAGCAGGGAGATCGTTGCAGTTGAAGCTTTCTTT. As protein: CASREIVAVEAFF.

J is TRBJ1-1 and V is TRBV5-5; 7 positions agree with TRBD1. CDR1 SGHKS and CDR2 YYEKEE come from the germline V gene (reference sequence). Trimming removed 0 bases from V and 6 bases from J; junction bases left unmatched: 5. The CDR3 length is 14 residues. In nucleotides, the CDR3 is TGTGCCAGCAGCTTGGAACAGGGGAAGGCTGAAGCTTTCTTT. It translates to CASSLEQGKAEAFF.

The J gene is TRBJ1-2, the V gene TRBV6-5; 7 bases line up with TRBD1. Germline V CDR1 and CDR2: MNHEY, SVGAGI. The CDR3 has 13 residues. V was clipped by 6 bases and J by 2 bases; unmatched bases: 3. Here the CDR3 DNA reads TGTGCCAGCAGGACGACAGGGAACTATGGCTACACCTTC. Amino acids: CASRTTGNYGYTF.